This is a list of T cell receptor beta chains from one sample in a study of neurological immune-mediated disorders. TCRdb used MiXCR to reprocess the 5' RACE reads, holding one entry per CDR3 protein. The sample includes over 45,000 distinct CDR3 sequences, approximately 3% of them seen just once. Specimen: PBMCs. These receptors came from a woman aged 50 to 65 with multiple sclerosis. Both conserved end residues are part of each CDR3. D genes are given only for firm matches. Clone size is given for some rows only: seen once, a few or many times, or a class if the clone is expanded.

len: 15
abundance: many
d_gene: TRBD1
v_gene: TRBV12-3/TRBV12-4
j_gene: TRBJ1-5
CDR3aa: CASSLGTGDSQPQHF
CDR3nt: TGTGCCAGCAGCCTTGGGACAGGGGACAGTCAGCCCCAGCATTTT

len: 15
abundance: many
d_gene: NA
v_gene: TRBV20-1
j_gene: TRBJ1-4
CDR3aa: CSAREPRGSNEKLFF
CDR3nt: TGCAGTGCTAGAGAGCCTCGGGGATCTAATGAAAAACTGTTTTTT

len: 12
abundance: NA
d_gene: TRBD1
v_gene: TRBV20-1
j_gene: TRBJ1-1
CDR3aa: CSAPDRGLETFF
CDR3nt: TGCAGTGCCCCGGACAGGGGGCTCGAAACTTTCTTT

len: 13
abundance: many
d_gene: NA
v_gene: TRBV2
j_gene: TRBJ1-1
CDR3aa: CASSGNKNTEAFF
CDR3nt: TGTGCCAGCAGTGGAAACAAGAACACTGAAGCTTTCTTT

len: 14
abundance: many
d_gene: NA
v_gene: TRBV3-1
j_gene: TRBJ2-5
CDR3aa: CASSQGSSSETQYF
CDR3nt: TGTGCCAGCAGCCAAGGTTCTAGTTCAGAGACCCAGTACTTC

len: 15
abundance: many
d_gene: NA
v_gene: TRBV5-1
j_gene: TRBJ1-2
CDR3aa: CASSFSSGRDYGYTF
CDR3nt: TGCGCCAGCAGCTTTTCTAGTGGGAGAGATTATGGCTACACCTTC

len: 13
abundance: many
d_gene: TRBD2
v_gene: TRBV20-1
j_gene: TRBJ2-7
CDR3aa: CSAGLAGNYEQYF
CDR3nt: TGCAGTGCAGGACTAGCGGGGAACTACGAGCAGTACTTC

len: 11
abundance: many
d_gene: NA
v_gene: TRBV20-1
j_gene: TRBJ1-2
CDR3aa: CSASIDYGYTF
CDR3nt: TGCAGTGCTAGTATCGACTATGGCTACACCTTC

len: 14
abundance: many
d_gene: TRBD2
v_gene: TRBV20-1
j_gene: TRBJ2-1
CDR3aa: CSARDGASGVEQFF
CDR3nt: TGCAGTGCTAGAGATGGGGCTAGCGGGGTCGAGCAGTTCTTC

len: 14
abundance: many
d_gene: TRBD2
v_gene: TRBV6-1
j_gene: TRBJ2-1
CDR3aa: CASSVSGSHNEQFF
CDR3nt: TGTGCCAGCAGTGTTAGCGGGAGCCACAATGAGCAGTTCTTC

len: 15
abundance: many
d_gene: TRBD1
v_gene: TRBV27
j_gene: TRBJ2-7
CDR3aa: CASSPRQGIAYEQYF
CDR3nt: TGTGCCAGCAGCCCCAGACAGGGAATTGCCTACGAGCAGTACTTC

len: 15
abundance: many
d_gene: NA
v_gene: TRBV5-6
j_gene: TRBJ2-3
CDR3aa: CASSLAGVGADTQYF
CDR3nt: TGTGCCAGCAGCTTAGCAGGAGTGGGGGCAGATACGCAGTATTTT

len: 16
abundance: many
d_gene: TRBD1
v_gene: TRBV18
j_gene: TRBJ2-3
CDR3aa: CASSPVGTGYRDTQYF
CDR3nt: TGTGCCAGCTCACCGGTTGGGACAGGATACCGAGATACGCAGTATTTT

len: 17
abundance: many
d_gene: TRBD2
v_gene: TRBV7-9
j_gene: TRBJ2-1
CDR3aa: CASSSFRAGGSYNEQFF
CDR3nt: TGTGCCAGCAGCAGCTTTAGGGCGGGAGGCTCCTACAATGAGCAGTTCTTC

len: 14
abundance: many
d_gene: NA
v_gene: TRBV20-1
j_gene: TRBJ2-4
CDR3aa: CSALIARAQNIQYF
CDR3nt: TGCAGTGCCCTAATAGCCAGGGCCCAAAACATTCAGTACTTC

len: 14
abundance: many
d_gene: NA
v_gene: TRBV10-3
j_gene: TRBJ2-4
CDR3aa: CAISGVLAKNIQYF
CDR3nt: TGTGCCATCAGTGGGGTACTAGCCAAAAACATTCAGTACTTC

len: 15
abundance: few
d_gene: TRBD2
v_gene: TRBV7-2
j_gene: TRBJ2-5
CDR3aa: CASSSRTGGQETQYF
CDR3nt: TGTGCCAGCAGCTCTCGGACGGGGGGGCAAGAGACCCAGTACTTC

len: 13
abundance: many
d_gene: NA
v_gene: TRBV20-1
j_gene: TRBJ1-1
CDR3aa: CSASPGGNTEAFF
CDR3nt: TGCAGTGCTAGCCCGGGGGGGAACACTGAAGCTTTCTTT

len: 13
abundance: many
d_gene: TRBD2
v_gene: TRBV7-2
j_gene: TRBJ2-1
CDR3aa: CASSLELAGEQFF
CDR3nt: TGTGCCAGCAGCTTAGAGTTAGCGGGAGAGCAGTTCTTC

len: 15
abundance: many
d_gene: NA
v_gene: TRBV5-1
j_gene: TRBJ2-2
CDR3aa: CASSLLWGSTGELFF
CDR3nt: TGCGCCAGCAGCCTACTTTGGGGGAGCACCGGGGAGCTGTTTTTT

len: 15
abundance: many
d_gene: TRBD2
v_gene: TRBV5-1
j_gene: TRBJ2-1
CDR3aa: CASTPPGGGYNEQFF
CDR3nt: TGCGCCAGCACCCCACCGGGGGGGGGCTACAATGAGCAGTTCTTC

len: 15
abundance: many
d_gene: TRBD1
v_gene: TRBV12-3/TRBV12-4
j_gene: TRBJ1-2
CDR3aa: CASRTGGIINYGYTF
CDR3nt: TGTGCCAGCCGGACAGGGGGCATCATTAACTATGGCTACACCTTC

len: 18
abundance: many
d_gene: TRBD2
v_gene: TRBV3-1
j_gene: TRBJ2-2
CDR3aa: CASSQVGGRLRNTGELFF
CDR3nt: TGTGCCAGCAGCCAAGTCGGCGGGAGGCTCAGGAACACCGGGGAGCTGTTTTTT

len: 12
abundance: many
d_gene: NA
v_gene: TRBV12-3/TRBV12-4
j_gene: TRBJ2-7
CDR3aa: CASSFGGSEQYF
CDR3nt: TGTGCCAGCAGTTTTGGGGGAAGCGAGCAGTACTTC

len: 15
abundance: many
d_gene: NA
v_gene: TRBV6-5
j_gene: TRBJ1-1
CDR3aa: CASRDPLGGAPEAFF
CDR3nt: TGTGCCAGCAGGGACCCCTTGGGGGGCGCCCCTGAAGCTTTCTTT

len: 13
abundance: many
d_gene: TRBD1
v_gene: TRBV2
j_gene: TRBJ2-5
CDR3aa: CASSGQGVETQYF
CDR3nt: TGTGCCAGCAGCGGACAGGGCGTAGAGACCCAGTACTTC

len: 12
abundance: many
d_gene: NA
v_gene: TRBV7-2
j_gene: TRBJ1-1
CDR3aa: CASSLGGTGKVF
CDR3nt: TGTGCCAGCAGCTTAGGAGGGACGGGGAAGGTCTTT

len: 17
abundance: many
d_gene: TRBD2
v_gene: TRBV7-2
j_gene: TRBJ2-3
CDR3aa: CASSLSGAGGLTDTQYF
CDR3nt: TGTGCCAGCAGCTTGAGCGGAGCGGGGGGGCTCACAGATACGCAGTATTTT

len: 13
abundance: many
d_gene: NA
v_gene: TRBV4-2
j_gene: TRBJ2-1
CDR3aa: CASSQVGANEQFF
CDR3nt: TGTGCCAGCAGCCAAGTGGGTGCAAATGAGCAGTTCTTC

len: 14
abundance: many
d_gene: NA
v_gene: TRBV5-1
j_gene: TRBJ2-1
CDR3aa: CASSLSRDYNEQFF
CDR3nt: TGCGCCAGCAGCTTGAGTAGAGACTACAATGAGCAGTTCTTC

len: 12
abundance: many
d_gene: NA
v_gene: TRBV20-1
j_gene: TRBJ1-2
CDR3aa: CSAIAKRYGYTF
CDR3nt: TGCAGTGCTATAGCCAAACGCTATGGCTACACCTTC

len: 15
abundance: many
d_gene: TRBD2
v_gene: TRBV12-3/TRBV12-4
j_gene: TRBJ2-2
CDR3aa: CASRIGAGDTGELFF
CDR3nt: TGTGCCAGCAGAATAGGAGCGGGGGACACCGGGGAGCTGTTTTTT

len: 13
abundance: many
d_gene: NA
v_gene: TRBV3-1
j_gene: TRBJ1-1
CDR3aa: CASSQAKNTEAFF
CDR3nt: TGTGCCAGCAGCCAAGCCAAGAACACTGAAGCTTTCTTT

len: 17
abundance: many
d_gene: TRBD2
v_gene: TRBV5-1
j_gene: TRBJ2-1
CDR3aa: CASSYILTSGGYNEQFF
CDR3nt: TGCGCCAGCAGCTACATTCTCACTAGCGGGGGTTACAATGAGCAGTTCTTC

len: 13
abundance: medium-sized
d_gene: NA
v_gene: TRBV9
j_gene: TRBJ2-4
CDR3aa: CASSEGGLDIQYF
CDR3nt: TGTGCCAGCAGCGAGGGGGGGCTAGACATTCAGTACTTC

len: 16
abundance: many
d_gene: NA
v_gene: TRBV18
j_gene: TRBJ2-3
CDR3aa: CASSPPTGSGPDTQYF
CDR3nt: TGTGCCAGCTCACCCCCCACCGGGAGCGGTCCAGATACGCAGTATTTT

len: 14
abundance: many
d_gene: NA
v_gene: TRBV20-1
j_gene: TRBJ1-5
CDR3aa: CSAREADSNQPQHF
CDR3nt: TGCAGTGCTAGAGAGGCGGATAGCAATCAGCCCCAGCATTTT

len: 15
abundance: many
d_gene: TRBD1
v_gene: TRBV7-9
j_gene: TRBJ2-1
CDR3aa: CASSPLTGVNNEQFF
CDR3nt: TGTGCCAGCAGCCCCCTGACAGGGGTCAACAATGAGCAGTTCTTC

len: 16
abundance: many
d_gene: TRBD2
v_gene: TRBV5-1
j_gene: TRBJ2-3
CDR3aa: CASSPTSGRALDTQYF
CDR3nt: TGCGCCAGCAGCCCAACTAGCGGGAGGGCCTTAGATACGCAGTATTTT

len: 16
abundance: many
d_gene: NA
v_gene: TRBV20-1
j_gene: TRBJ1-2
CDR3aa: CSARARGGGANYGYTF
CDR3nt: TGCAGTGCTAGAGCGCGGGGAGGGGGTGCAAACTATGGCTACACCTTC

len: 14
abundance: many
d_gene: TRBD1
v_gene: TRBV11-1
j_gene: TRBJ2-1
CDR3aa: CASSRGTGSNEQFF
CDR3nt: TGTGCCAGCAGTAGGGGGACAGGGAGCAATGAGCAGTTCTTC

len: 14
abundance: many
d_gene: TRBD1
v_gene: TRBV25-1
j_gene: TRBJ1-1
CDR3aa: CASSERYRDSEAFF
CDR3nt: TGTGCCAGCAGTGAGCGTTACCGGGACAGTGAAGCTTTCTTT

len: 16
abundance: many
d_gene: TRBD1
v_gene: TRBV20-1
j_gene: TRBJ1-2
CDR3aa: CSARNPEGQKTSGYTF
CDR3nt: TGCAGTGCTAGGAATCCCGAGGGACAGAAGACTTCTGGCTACACCTTC

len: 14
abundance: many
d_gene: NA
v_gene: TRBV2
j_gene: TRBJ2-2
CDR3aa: CASSERQGEGELFF
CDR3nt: TGTGCCAGCAGTGAACGGCAGGGTGAAGGGGAGCTGTTTTTT

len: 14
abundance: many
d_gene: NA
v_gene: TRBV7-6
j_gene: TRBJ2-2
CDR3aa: CASSLQMNTGELFF
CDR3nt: TGTGCCAGCAGCTTACAGATGAACACCGGGGAGCTGTTTTTT

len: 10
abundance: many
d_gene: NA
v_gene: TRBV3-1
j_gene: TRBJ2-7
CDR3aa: CASGSYEQYF
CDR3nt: TGTGCCAGCGGCTCCTACGAGCAGTACTTC

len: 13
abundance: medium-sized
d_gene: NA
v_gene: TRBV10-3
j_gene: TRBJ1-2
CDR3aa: CAIRSEDSYGYTF
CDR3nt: TGTGCCATCAGGTCTGAAGACAGCTATGGCTACACCTTC

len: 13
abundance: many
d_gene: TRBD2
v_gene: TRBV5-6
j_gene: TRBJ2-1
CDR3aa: CASRLAGYNEQFF
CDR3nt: TGTGCCAGCAGACTAGCGGGTTACAATGAGCAGTTCTTC

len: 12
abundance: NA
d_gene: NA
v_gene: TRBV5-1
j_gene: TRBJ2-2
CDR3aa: CDSSIGTGELFF
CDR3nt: TGCGACAGCAGCATTGGCACCGGGGAGCTGTTTTTT

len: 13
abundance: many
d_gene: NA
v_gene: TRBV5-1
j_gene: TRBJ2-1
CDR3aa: CASSPSGLREQFF
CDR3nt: TGCGCCAGCAGCCCCTCAGGGTTACGTGAGCAGTTCTTC

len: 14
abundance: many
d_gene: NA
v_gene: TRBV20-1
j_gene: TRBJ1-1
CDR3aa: CSASGFGGYTEAFF
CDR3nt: TGCAGTGCTAGCGGTTTTGGAGGGTACACTGAAGCTTTCTTT

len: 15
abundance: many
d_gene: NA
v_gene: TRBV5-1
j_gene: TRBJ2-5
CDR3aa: CASSLPDFPQETQYF
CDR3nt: TGCGCCAGCAGCTTACCAGATTTCCCACAAGAGACCCAGTACTTC

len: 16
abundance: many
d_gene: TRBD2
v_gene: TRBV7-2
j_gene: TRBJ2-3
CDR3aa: CASSPSGGVSTDTQYF
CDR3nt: TGTGCCAGCAGCCCTAGCGGGGGGGTTAGCACAGATACGCAGTATTTT

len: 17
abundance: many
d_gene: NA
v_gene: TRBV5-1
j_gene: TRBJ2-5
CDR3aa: CASSLGLWSDFQETQYF
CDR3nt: TGCGCCAGCAGCTTGGGCCTATGGAGCGATTTTCAAGAGACCCAGTACTTC

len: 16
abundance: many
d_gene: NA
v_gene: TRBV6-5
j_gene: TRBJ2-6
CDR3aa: CASRARGATGANVLTF
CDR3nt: TGTGCCAGCAGAGCCCGGGGGGCGACTGGGGCCAACGTCCTGACTTTC

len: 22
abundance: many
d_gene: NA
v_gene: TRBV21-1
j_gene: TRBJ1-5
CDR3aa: CASSKEKHEDRAKGVGNQPQHF
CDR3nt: TGTGCCAGCAGCAAAGAGAAACATGAGGACAGGGCTAAAGGGGTTGGCAATCAGCCCCAGCATTTT

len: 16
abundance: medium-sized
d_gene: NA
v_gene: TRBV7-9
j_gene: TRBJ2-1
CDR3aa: CASSSQNPPSAHEQFF
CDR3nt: TGTGCCAGCAGCTCACAAAACCCTCCTAGCGCCCATGAGCAGTTCTTC

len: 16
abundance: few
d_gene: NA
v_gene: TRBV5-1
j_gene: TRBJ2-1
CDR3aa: CASSLEAGGTYNEQFF
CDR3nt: TGCGCCAGCAGCTTGGAAGCCGGCGGCACCTACAATGAGCAGTTCTTC

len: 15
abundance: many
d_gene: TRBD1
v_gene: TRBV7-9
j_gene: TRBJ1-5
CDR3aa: CASSLAGQGDQPQHF
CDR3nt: TGTGCCAGCAGCTTAGCGGGACAGGGGGACCAGCCCCAGCATTTT